One and the same sample provided the 25 T cell receptor beta chains below, sequenced in a study of cytomegalovirus exposure and HLA in healthy donors. Primers for the PCR totalled 60 Vbeta and 13 Jbeta. The method was immunoSEQ multiplex PCR; TCRdb's version includes in-frame clones alone and lacks a portion of them. The sample lists about 190,000 clones, approximately 70% occurring once. Input material: PBMCs. Receptors were obtained from a woman aged 30 to 39 in good health and CMV-seropositive.

The CDR3 DNA follows: TGTGCCAGCACTAGAACCGGGACAGGGTGGAATGAGCAGTTCTTC. Its translation is CASTRTGTGWNEQFF. The rearrangement joins TRBV6-1 to TRBJ2-1; TRBD1 agrees at 9 bases. This CDR3 is 15 amino acids long. The V and J ends lost 7 bases and 7 bases, in that order; junction bases with no gene match: 11. Germline V gene lookup returns CDR1 MNHNS and CDR2 SASEGT.

This chain joins TRBV19 and TRBJ2-1; the D is unclear. Trimming pared 1 base from V and 1 base from J, leaving 5 bases between. Germline loops: CDR1 LNHDA, CDR2 SQIVND (reference sequence). This CDR3 contains 14 residues. Written as DNA, the CDR3 is TGTGCCAGTAGTATAGCGTCGTCCTACAATGAGCAGTTCTTC. Translated, it gives CASSIASSYNEQFF.

The J gene is TRBJ2-5, the V gene TRBV28; possibly TRBD1 for D (5 bases). V gave up 6 bases and J gave up 5 bases, with 13 bases separating them. Germline values: CDR1 MDHEN, CDR2 SYDVKM. This CDR3 comprises 13 residues. CDR3 in amino acids: CASSNTGIETQYF. The DNA for the CDR3 is TGTGCCAGCAGCAATACAGGAATTGAGACCCAGTACTTC.

This chain connects TRBV5-1 to TRBJ2-7; possible D gene TRBD1, 6 bases. This CDR3 has 15 amino acids. Trimming stripped 1 base from V and 6 bases from J, with 17 bases between. The germline CDR1 and CDR2 sequences are SGHRS and YFSETQ. CDR3 nucleotides: TGCGCCAGCAGCTTGACAGGGACGTATTCTTCCGAGCAGTACTTC. This sequence encodes CASSLTGTYSSEQYF.

Only a few counts were recorded for this clone. CDR3 nucleotide sequence: TGTGCCAGCAGTTCAACCGGACTAGCTACCTACGAGCAGTACTTC. This sequence encodes CASSSTGLATYEQYF. The rearrangement joins TRBV28 to TRBJ2-7; TRBD2 matches 8 bases. V was pared by 4 bases and J by 2 bases, with 7 bases of the junction left unmatched. The CDR3 is 15 residues long. The germline gives CDR1 MDHEN, CDR2 SYDVKM.

The chain combines TRBV10-1 with TRBJ2-2; 7 bases fit TRBD1. The CDR3 covers 14 residues. Germline assignment: CDR1 WNHNN and CDR2 SYGVQD (reference sequence). The ends lost 6 bases at V and 5 bases at J; junction bases unmatched: 6. CDR3 coding DNA: TGCGCCAGCAGGGGGACAGCTGTTACCGGGGAGCTGTTTTTT. It codes for CASRGTAVTGELFF.

J is TRBJ2-5 and V is TRBV11-2; D is uncertain. Matching the DNA end better, TRBJ2-7 makes the J call doubtful. The CDR3 length is 17 residues. CDR1 and CDR2 from the germline V gene are SGHAT and FQNNGV. Written as DNA, the CDR3 is TGTGCCAGCAGCTTAGTCAGATCAGTCGGCAGGTCCTACGAGCAGTACTTC. Its protein is CASSLVRSVGRSYEQYF.

V and J are TRBV19 and TRBJ2-3, with 10 bases lining up with TRBD1. Germline V CDR1 and CDR2: LNHDA, SQIVND (reference sequence). J lost 4 bases, V lost 4 bases, and 5 bases had no gene match. The CDR3 is 15 residues long. The CDR3 coding sequence is TGTGCCAGTAGTACCACCGGGACAGGGGCAGATACGCAGTATTTT. The encoded protein is CASSTTGTGADTQYF.

The chain recombines TRBV4-1 with TRBJ2-7; D remains ambiguous. CDR1 MGHRA and CDR2 YSYEKL come from the germline V gene. The CDR3 loop spans 17 amino acids. Trimming stripped 1 base from V and 0 bases from J, with 16 bases between. The CDR3: CASSQVDLGMSSYEQYF. The CDR3 bases are TGCGCCAGCAGCCAAGTAGACCTAGGTATGAGCTCCTACGAGCAGTACTTC.

The V and J genes are TRBV6-5 and TRBJ1-1; D uncertain. The V gene lost 8 bases and the J gene lost 0 bases, with 10 bases spanning the gap. This CDR3 region has 13 residues. CDR1 MNHEY and CDR2 SVGAGI come from the germline V gene. The CDR3 sequence: CASGTALNTEAFF. The DNA of the CDR3 is TGTGCCAGCGGTACAGCCCTGAACACTGAAGCTTTCTTT.

J is TRBJ1-1 and V is TRBV5-1; 7 positions agree with TRBD1. The CDR3 covers 16 residues. The germline CDR1 and CDR2 sequences are SGHRS and YFSETQ. The V and J ends lost 4 bases and 4 bases, in that order; junction bases with no gene match: 13. In DNA form, the CDR3 reads TGCGCCAGCAGCCTAACTCTGTCAGGGGGTGGCACTGAAGCTTTCTTT. This encodes CASSLTLSGGGTEAFF.

The chain carries TRBV28 and TRBJ2-7; D is possibly TRBD1 (5 bases). V lost 6 bases to trimming and J lost 2 bases, with 11 bases between them. CDR1 is MDHEN and CDR2 is SYDVKM in the germline V gene. The CDR3 totals 13 residues. The CDR3 is CASRRNRPYEQYF. CDR3 nucleotide sequence: TGTGCCAGCAGACGCAACAGGCCCTACGAGCAGTACTTC.

The genes are TRBV5-4 and TRBJ2-1, with unresolved D. The CDR3 contains 15 residues. V was pared by 4 bases and J by 2 bases, with 13 bases between. Germline CDR1 is SGHNT and CDR2 is YYREEE (reference sequence). The CDR3 coding sequence is TGTGCCAGCAGCCCTTCCTATATCGCCTACAATGAGCAGTTCTTC. Protein sequence: CASSPSYIAYNEQFF.

Only a few counts were recorded for this clone. The V and J genes are TRBV7-9 and TRBJ2-7; D possibly corresponds to TRBD1 (5 bases). Per germline, CDR1 SEHNR and CDR2 FQNEAQ (reference sequence). V shed 5 bases and J shed 3 bases, with 8 bases lying between them. The CDR3 runs to 12 residues. CDR3 region: CASSPRVYEQYF. CDR3 sequence (DNA): TGTGCCAGCAGCCCCAGGGTCTACGAGCAGTACTTC.

This clone was counted only a few times. This chain connects TRBV7-8 to TRBJ1-1, with 7 bases aligning to TRBD1. J was trimmed by 1 base and V by 4 bases; bases with no gene match: 6. This CDR3 contains 15 residues. CDR1 is SGHVS and CDR2 is FQNEAQ in the germline V gene. The CDR3 DNA reads TGTGCCAGCAGCTCCCGGACAGGCCAGAACACTGAAGCTTTCTTT. This codes for CASSSRTGQNTEAFF.

The chain links TRBV6-1 to TRBJ2-1; D might be TRBD2 (6 bases). The V gene's germline CDR1 is MNHNS and CDR2 SASEGT. The V gene lost 4 bases and the J gene lost 8 bases, with 15 bases spanning the gap. CDR3 length equals 14 residues. In nucleotides, the CDR3 is TGTGCCAGCAGTGGAGGGACCCGGAGGGATGAGCAGTTCTTC. This gives the protein CASSGGTRRDEQFF.

The chain combines TRBV5-1 with TRBJ2-3; 13 bases fit TRBD2. This CDR3 spans 16 amino acids. V gave up 4 bases and J gave up 1 base; unmatched junction bases: 3. CDR1 and CDR2 (germline): SGHRS, YFSETQ. The CDR3 protein is CASSRGLAGGTDTQYF. The CDR3 coding sequence is TGCGCCAGCAGCAGAGGACTAGCGGGAGGCACAGATACGCAGTATTTT.

The rearrangement joins TRBV5-6 to TRBJ2-7; 7 nucleotides match TRBD1. Germline CDR1 SGHDT, CDR2 YYEEEE. This CDR3 is 17 amino acids long. Trimming at V came to 0 bases and at J to 3 bases, leaving 12 bases not matched to a gene. CDR3 in DNA: TGTGCCAGCAGCTTGGAGACAGGGATCAGGACTCTCTACGAGCAGTACTTC. Translation gives CASSLETGIRTLYEQYF.

The CDR3 sequence: CASRAASSGTTNTEAFF. CDR3 sequence (DNA): TGTGCCAGCAGAGCCGCCTCCTCCGGGACAACAAACACTGAAGCTTTCTTT. This chain joins TRBV5-4 and TRBJ1-1, with D perhaps TRBD1 (6 bases). V was shortened by 5 bases and J by 2 bases, with 22 bases between the two germline ends. This CDR3 comprises 17 residues. Germline CDR1 is SGHNT and CDR2 is YYREEE (reference sequence).

The chain is built from TRBV5-1 and TRBJ1-2; perhaps TRBD1 as D (5 bases). The CDR3 is 16 amino acids. The germline V and J ends were trimmed by 4 bases and 1 base, with 17 bases remaining between them. The germline gives CDR1 SGHRS, CDR2 YFSETQ. The CDR3, as DNA: TGCGCCAGCAGCCCGGCTGGCCTGACAGTTAACTATGGCTACACCTTC. Residues: CASSPAGLTVNYGYTF. Based on the CDR3 plus reference TRBV5-1 and TRBJ1-2, the full variable domain is KAGVTQTPRYLIKTRGQQVTLSCSPISGHRSVSWYQQTPGQGLQFLFEYFSETQRNKGNFPGRFSGRQFSNSRSEMNVSTLELGDSALYLCASSPAGLTVNYGYTFGSGTRLTVV.

CDR3 residues: CASSQSSGRAIEQFF. In DNA form, the CDR3 reads TGTGCCAGCAGCCAGTCTAGCGGGAGGGCCATCGAGCAGTTCTTC. The chain is built from TRBV4-2 and TRBJ2-1; TRBD2 matches 12 bases. With 3 bases clipped from V and 10 bases from J, the junction kept 7 bases outside the gene matches. The CDR3 loop spans 15 amino acids. Germline assignment: CDR1 LGHNA and CDR2 YNFKEQ.

The chain recombines TRBV4-2 with TRBJ2-7; D not certain. The length of the CDR3 is 14 residues. V lost 2 bases and J lost 1, with 9 bases in between. The germline gives CDR1 LGHNA, CDR2 YNFKEQ. Written as DNA, the CDR3 is TGTGCCAGCAGCCAAACAGACCTATCCTACGAGCAGTACTTC. Translated, it gives CASSQTDLSYEQYF.

The V gene is TRBV19, the J gene TRBJ1-5, with 7 nucleotides matching TRBD1. Germline CDR1 is LNHDA and CDR2 is SQIVND (reference sequence). CDR3 length equals 14 residues. V lost 2 bases to trimming and J lost 3 bases; unmatched junction nucleotides: 1. The CDR3 region is CASSIKGANQPQHF. The CDR3 region has the DNA TGTGCCAGTAGTATAAAGGGGGCCAATCAGCCCCAGCATTTT.

On this clone: This sample includes further DNA sequences coding for the same CDR3. This chain joins TRBV11-2 and TRBJ2-7; D unclear. CDR1 is SGHAT, CDR2 FQNNGV, per germline. The length of the CDR3 is 12 residues. V lost 1 base and J lost 1, with 2 bases in between. CDR3 nucleotides: TGTGCCAGCAGCTTAGCGTCCTACGAGCAGTACTTC. This encodes CASSLASYEQYF.

The chain has TRBV7-9 and TRBJ2-1, with TRBD2 matching 9 bases. Germline lookup yields CDR1 SEHNR and CDR2 FQNEAQ (reference sequence). Trimming at V came to 2 bases and at J to 12 bases, leaving 5 bases not matched to a gene. The CDR3 totals 13 residues. CDR3 coding DNA: TGTGCCAGCAGCTTAATGCGGGAGGGTGGGCAGTTCTTC. It is translated as CASSLMREGGQFF.